The present entry profiles one T cell receptor (beta chain) with its context. The antigen it binds to is not known. Nothing much larger sits one base from this clone, and base qualities are not available. This specimen belongs to a study of T cell responses to AZD1222 COVID-19 vaccine (dated by TCRdb to about 2021). Turning to the overall study: TCR sequencing covered roughly 230 trial participants: 207 given two doses of AZD1222 and around 25 given two doses of MenACWY control vaccine. Trial participants were enrolled by age into 18-55, 56-69 and 70-plus year subgroups, with 148, 28 and 57 TCR-sequenced participants respectively.

The label giving this sample's time point can be read as: baseline before first vaccination. The treatment or condition label of this sample denotes: meningococcal conjugate vaccine given as trial control. Samples from vaccinated people were obtained from the UK trials COV001 and COV002, which included a single-blind randomized controlled phase 2/3 trial of AZD1222 (ChAdOx1 nCoV-19) in healthy adults. For TCRbeta chain sequencing, PBMC samples from trial participants were taken at day 0 and at day 28 after the second dose. Here is what the overall study found, with its caveats: Conclusions about previously exposed vaccinees were limited because only six AZD1222 recipients were SARS-CoV-2 seropositive at baseline. Because no samples from the day 14 peak response were available, repertoires could be characterized only after the peak T cell response. Most participants were white British and females outnumbered males, and the authors suggested that clonal diversity may have been underestimated. CD4 TCRs associated with the vaccine covered the entire spike protein, and the dominant responses were in regions 160-218 and 743-854. A significant rise in spike-specific TCR breadth and depth was observed after two AZD1222 doses relative to day 0 and relative to MenACWY recipients. Reportedly, almost half of the unique spike-specific TCRs recognized epitopes lying outside the regions that are mutated in the B.1.351 and B.1.1.7 variants. The 56-69-year group was small, and its depth increase did not reach significance, likely because of low power.

The CDR3 regions of human TCRbeta chains were analyzed by immunosequencing. The paper's processing steps were these. TCRs in the repertoires were matched against a reference library of SARS-CoV-2-specific TCRs that had been generated with the MIRA antigen-specificity platform. Breadth meant the fraction of unique TCRs that were SARS-CoV-2-associated, whereas depth meant the fraction of total T cells that were SARS-CoV-2-associated. Each spike-specific TCR was assigned to its reactive spike region and to a CD4 or CD8 class using the MIRA data. Log10-transformed breadth and depth values were compared by one-way ANOVA with Sidak's multiple comparisons tests. TCRdb provides this immuneACCESS table in a form limited to in-frame rearrangements. Some clones are lacking; in checked studies, under half of them reflect an unresolved V gene, and why the rest are absent is not known. V, J and clone size were drawn from that table, and D and trimming were deduced from the DNA. This sample lists some 150,000 clones; 82% were detected once. The ten largest account for over 4% of the sample.

The CDR3, cysteine through phenylalanine, is 12 amino acids long. Only CDR3 DNA is held: 36 bases, read in frame from base 1. The germline V gene (reference sequence) provides CDR1 GTSNPN and CDR2 SVGIG. V loses 3 bases of germline sequence and J loses 11 bases, and the interval between the two ends is 16 bases. The rearrangement joined TRBV30 to TRBJ1-1; the D gene is perhaps TRBD1, on 5 matching bases. This TCR was recovered from an adult in good health. The sample here was peripheral blood, taken on day 0 of MenACWY control vaccination. The CDR3 in this case is CAWSPTGREAFF. In nucleotides, the sequence is TGTGCCTGGAGCCCTACAGGTCGGGAGGCTTTCTTT.